The 16 T cell receptor beta chains listed next were all sequenced from one sample in a study of OX40 agonist ivuxolimab in advanced cancers. Only in-frame clones appear in the TCRdb table, and some are missing; sequencing was by immunoSEQ multiplex PCR. The sample lists about 110,000 clones, just over 90% occurring once. The sample in question was CD4+ or CD8+ T cells sorted from blood, obtained in a trial of the OX40 agonist ivuxolimab. These receptors all come from an adult with an advanced solid tumor such as melanoma, head and neck, liver or kidney cancer.

In this sample, this clone turned up a few times. J is TRBJ2-7 and V is TRBV9; the match to TRBD2 covers 7 bases. Germline CDR1 SGDLS, CDR2 YYNGEE. The CDR3 consists of 16 residues. The V gene end was trimmed by 4 bases and the J gene end by 2 bases; junction bases not matched to a gene: 12. The CDR3 loop is CASSSREAGRTYEQYF. The CDR3, as DNA: TGTGCCAGCAGCTCCCGGGAGGCGGGTAGAACCTACGAGCAGTACTTC. Full variable domain (missing parts from reference TRBV9 and TRBJ2-7): DSGVTQTPKHLITATGQRVTLRCSPRSGDLSVYWYQQSLDQGLQFLIQYYNGEERAKGNILERFSAQQFPDLHSELNLSSLELGDSALYFCASSSREAGRTYEQYFGPGTRLTVT.

The J gene is TRBJ1-5, the V gene TRBV21-1; the D call of TRBD1 is as the table states it, not checked on the DNA. TRBV21-1 is described as a pseudogene. This CDR3 comprises 16 residues. The CDR3 here is CASSWALQGVSQPQHF. Written as DNA, the CDR3 is TGTGCCAGCAGCTGGGCCCTACAGGGAGTTAGCCAGCCCCAGCATTTT.

The V and J genes are TRBV11-1 and TRBJ2-6; tentative D call: TRBD1 (6 bases). From germline, CDR1 is SGHAT and CDR2 FQDESV (reference sequence). V lost 5 bases and J lost 4, with 15 bases in between. The CDR3 loop spans 16 amino acids. The CDR3 DNA is TGTGCCAGCAGCCGAGGTCAGGGGAGAGGGGCCAACGTCCTGACTTTC. This translates into CASSRGQGRGANVLTF.

The rearrangement links TRBV27 to TRBJ2-7; 8 bases are shared with TRBD1. Germline V gene sequence: CDR1 MNHEY, CDR2 SMNVEV (reference sequence). Unmatched junction bases numbered 11, after V lost 5 bases and J lost 5 bases. The CDR3 runs 15 residues. CDR3 sequence reads: CASSNPQGAIHEQYF. In nucleotides, the CDR3 is TGTGCCAGCAGTAACCCGCAGGGGGCGATCCACGAGCAGTACTTC.

On this clone: At one end the junction does not follow the germline gene, possibly because of a read error. The chain has TRBV28 and TRBJ1-4; D perhaps matches TRBD1 (6 bases). Germline CDR1 reads MDHEN; CDR2 reads SYDVKM. The CDR3 loop spans 15 amino acids. CDR3 region: CASSFSGATNEKLFF. The CDR3 DNA reads as TGTGCCAGCAGTTTCTCGGGGGCAACAAATGAAAAACTGTTTTTT.

The chain is built from TRBV4-3 and TRBJ2-1; TRBD2 matches at 14 bases. The CDR3 totals 22 residues. The ends lost 0 bases at V and 2 bases at J; junction bases unmatched: 15. CDR1 is LGHNA, CDR2 YSLEER, per germline. For the CDR3, the DNA is TGCGCCAGCAGCCAAGATCTTACCCCGGGACTAGCGGGGGTTGCGACCTACAATGAGCAGTTCTTC. Its protein is CASSQDLTPGLAGVATYNEQFF.

The genes are TRBV5-5 and TRBJ2-7; D might be TRBD1 or TRBD2, each matching 6 bases. The CDR3 covers 15 residues. Trimming left V 4 bases short and J 4 bases short, with 18 bases between. CDR1 SGHKS and CDR2 YYEKEE come from the germline V gene (reference sequence). The CDR3 DNA follows: TGTGCCAGCAGCATAGCCGGCGGGACACAATACGAGCAGTACTTC. Its translation is CASSIAGGTQYEQYF.

The CDR3 region has the DNA TGTGCCGGTTCGAGAGCGGCCTTGTCCTACGAGCAGTACTTC. Translating gives CAGSRAALSYEQYF. The chain uses TRBV6-1 and TRBJ2-7; possible D gene TRBD2, 5 bases. Deletions cut 11 bases from V and 1 base from J, with 18 bases between. CDR3 size: 14 residues. Looked up from germline, CDR1 is MNHNS and CDR2 is SASEGT.

V is TRBV7-3 and J is TRBJ2-1; D perhaps matches TRBD1 (5 bases). The germline V gene encodes CDR1 SGHTA and CDR2 FQGTGA. V was trimmed by 5 bases and J by 13 bases, leaving 18 bases between them. The CDR3 sequence is 13 residues long. CDR3 in DNA: TGTGCCAGCAGCCCCCCCTCGACGACAGTTCAGTTCTTC. Translated: CASSPPSTTVQFF.

This sequence joins TRBV16 and TRBJ1-2, with 10 bases aligning to TRBD1. The length of the CDR3 is 13 residues. The trim removed 3 bases at V and 6 bases at J, leaving 1 base unmatched. Germline V gene sequence: CDR1 KGHSY, CDR2 FQNENV. The CDR3 loop reads CASSQGQGNGYTF. The CDR3 DNA reads TGTGCCAGCAGCCAGGGACAGGGGAATGGCTACACCTTC.

The rearrangement links TRBV7-2 to TRBJ1-1, with 8 bases that match TRBD1. The V and J ends lost 4 bases and 7 bases, in that order; junction bases with no gene match: 5. The CDR3 covers 13 residues. The germline V gene encodes CDR1 SGHTA and CDR2 FQGNSA. As DNA, the CDR3 is TGTGCCAGCAGCTACGACAGGGGACATGAAGCTTTCTTT. Protein: CASSYDRGHEAFF.

The V call is TRBV7-2, the J call TRBJ2-1, with D possibly being TRBD2 (6 bases). The CDR3 has 15 amino acids. The germline CDR1 and CDR2 sequences are SGHTA and FQGNSA. Trimming removed 4 bases from V and 5 bases from J, with 15 bases in between. CDR3 nucleotide sequence: TGTGCCAGCAGCTCAACTAGCACGGTGAACAATGAGCAGTTCTTC. Translation gives CASSSTSTVNNEQFF.

The rearrangement links TRBV18 to TRBJ1-5; TRBD1 aligns across 8 bases. Trimming at V came to 9 bases and at J to 0 bases, leaving 13 bases not matched to a gene. The germline CDR1 and CDR2 sequences are KGHSH and LQKENI. The CDR3 runs to 17 residues. The CDR3 spells CASPVVQGGYSNQPQHF. In DNA, the CDR3 is TGTGCCAGTCCCGTAGTACAGGGGGGTTATAGCAATCAGCCCCAGCATTTT.

V gene TRBV5-1 combines with J gene TRBJ2-2; either TRBD1 or TRBD2 may supply D (6 bases each). This CDR3 is 14 amino acids long. Trimming shortened V by 3 bases and J by 6 bases, and 12 bases separated the two germline ends. In germline, CDR1 is SGHRS, CDR2 YFSETQ. CDR3 amino acids: CASSWGAAAGELFF. The CDR3 bases are TGCGCCAGCAGCTGGGGGGCAGCGGCCGGGGAGCTGTTTTTT.

The chain employs TRBV6-1 and TRBJ1-1, with 7 bases that match TRBD1. Trimming at V came to 6 bases and at J to 2 bases, leaving 9 bases not matched to a gene. Germline V gene lookup returns CDR1 MNHNS and CDR2 SASEGT. The CDR3 runs to 15 residues. CDR3 amino acids: CASRGMTGTNTEAFF. The CDR3 DNA reads TGTGCCAGCAGGGGAATGACAGGGACCAACACTGAAGCTTTCTTT.

The rearrangement uses TRBV18 and TRBJ1-1; 9 positions match TRBD1. V lost 6 bases, J lost 12 bases, and 11 bases stayed unmatched. CDR1 KGHSH and CDR2 LQKENI come from the germline V gene. The CDR3 has 13 amino acids. CDR3 residues: CASSPSRDRETFF. In DNA, the CDR3 is TGTGCCAGCTCCCCGTCCCGGGACAGGGAGACTTTCTTT.